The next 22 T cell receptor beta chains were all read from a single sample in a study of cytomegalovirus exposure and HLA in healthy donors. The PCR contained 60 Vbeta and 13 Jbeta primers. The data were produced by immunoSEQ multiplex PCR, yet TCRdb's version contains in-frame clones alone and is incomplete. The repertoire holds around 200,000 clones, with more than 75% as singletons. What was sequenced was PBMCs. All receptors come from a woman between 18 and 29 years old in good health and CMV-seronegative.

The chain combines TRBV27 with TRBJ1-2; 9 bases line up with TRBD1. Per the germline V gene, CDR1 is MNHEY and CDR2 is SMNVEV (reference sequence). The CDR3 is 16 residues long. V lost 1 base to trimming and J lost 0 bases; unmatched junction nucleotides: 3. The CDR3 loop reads CASSLWGTGSNYGYTF. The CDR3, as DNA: TGTGCCAGCAGTTTATGGGGGACAGGGTCTAACTATGGCTACACCTTC.

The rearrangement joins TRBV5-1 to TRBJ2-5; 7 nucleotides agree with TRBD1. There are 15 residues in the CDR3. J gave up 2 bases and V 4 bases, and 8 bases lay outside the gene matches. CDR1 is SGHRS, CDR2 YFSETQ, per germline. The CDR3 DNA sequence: TGCGCCAGCAGCCCGACAGGGTTGGGACAAGAGACCCAGTACTTC. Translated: CASSPTGLGQETQYF.

The CDR3 DNA reads TGTGCCAGCAGCTTAGGGACGGGGGGCTACGAGCAGTACTTC. Its translation is CASSLGTGGYEQYF. The chain joins TRBV11-2 to TRBJ2-7; the match to TRBD2 covers 7 bases. Germline CDR1 SGHAT, CDR2 FQNNGV. The CDR3 is 14 residues long. Losses at the gene ends were 1 base for V and 3 bases for J; bases not matched to a gene: 3.

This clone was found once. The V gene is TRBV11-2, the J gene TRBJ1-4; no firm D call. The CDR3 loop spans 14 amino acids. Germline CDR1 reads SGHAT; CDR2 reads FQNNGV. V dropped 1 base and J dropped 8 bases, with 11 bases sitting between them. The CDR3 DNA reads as TGTGCCAGCAGCTTAGTTCCTCGTGAGGAAAAACTGTTTTTT. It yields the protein CASSLVPREEKLFF.

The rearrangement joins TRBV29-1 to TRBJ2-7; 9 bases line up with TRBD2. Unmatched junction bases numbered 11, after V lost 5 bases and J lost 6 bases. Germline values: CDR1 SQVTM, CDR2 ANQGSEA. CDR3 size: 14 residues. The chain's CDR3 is CSVSPGLANGEQYF. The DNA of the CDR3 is TGCAGCGTTTCTCCGGGACTAGCAAACGGCGAGCAGTACTTC.

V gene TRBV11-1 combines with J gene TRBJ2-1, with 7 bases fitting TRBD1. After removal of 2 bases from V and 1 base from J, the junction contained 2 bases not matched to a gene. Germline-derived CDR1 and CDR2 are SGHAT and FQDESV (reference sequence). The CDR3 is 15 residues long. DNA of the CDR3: TGTGCCAGCAGCTTAAGGGACAGTTCCTACAATGAGCAGTTCTTC. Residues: CASSLRDSSYNEQFF.

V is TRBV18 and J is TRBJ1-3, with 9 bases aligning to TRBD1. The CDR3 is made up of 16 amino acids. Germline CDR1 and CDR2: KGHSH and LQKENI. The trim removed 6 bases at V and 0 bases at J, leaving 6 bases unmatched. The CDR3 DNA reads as TGTGCCAGCTCGAGGACAGGGGCGAGCTCTGGAAACACCATATATTTT. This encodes CASSRTGASSGNTIYF.

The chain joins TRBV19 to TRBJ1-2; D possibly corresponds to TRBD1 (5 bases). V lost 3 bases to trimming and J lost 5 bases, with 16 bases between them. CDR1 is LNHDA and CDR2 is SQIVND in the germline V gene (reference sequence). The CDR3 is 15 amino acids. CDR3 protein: CASSIPGRGKYGYTF. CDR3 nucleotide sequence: TGTGCCAGTAGTATCCCCGGAAGGGGAAAGTATGGCTACACCTTC. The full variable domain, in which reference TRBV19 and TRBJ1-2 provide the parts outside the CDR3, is DGGITQSPKYLFRKEGQNVTLSCEQNLNHDAMYWYRQDPGQGLRLIYYSQIVNDFQKGDIAEGYSVSREKKESFPLTVTSAQKNPTAFYLCASSIPGRGKYGYTFGSGTRLTVV.

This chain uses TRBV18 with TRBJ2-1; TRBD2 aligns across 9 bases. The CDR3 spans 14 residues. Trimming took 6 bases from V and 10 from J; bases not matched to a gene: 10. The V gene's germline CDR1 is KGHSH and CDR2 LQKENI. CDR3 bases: TGTGCCAGCTCCCTGGGGCTAGCGGGACGCGAGCAGTTCTTC. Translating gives CASSLGLAGREQFF.

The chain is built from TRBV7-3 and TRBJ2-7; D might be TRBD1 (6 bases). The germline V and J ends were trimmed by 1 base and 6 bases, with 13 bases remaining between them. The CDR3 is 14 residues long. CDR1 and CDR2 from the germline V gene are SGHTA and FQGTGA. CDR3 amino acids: CASSLNPGAGEQYF. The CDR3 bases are TGTGCCAGCAGCTTAAACCCAGGGGCGGGCGAGCAGTACTTC.

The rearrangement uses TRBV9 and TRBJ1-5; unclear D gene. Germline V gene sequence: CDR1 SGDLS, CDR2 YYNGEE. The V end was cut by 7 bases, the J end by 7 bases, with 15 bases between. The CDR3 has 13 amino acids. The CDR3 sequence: CASGPAPGQPQHF. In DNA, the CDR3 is TGTGCCAGCGGTCCAGCCCCAGGACAGCCCCAGCATTTT.

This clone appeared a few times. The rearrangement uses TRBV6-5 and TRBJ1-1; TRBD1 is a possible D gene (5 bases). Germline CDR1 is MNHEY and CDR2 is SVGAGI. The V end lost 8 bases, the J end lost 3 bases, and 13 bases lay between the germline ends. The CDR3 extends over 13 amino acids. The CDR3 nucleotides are TGTGCCAGCTCCCCAGGGCAGTACACTGAAGCTTTCTTT. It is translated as CASSPGQYTEAFF.

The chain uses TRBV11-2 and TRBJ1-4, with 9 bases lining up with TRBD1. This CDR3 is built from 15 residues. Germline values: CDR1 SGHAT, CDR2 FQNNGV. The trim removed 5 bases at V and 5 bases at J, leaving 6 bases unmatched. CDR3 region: CASSPGGQGNEKLFF. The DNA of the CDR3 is TGTGCCAGCAGCCCAGGGGGACAGGGAAATGAAAAACTGTTTTTT.

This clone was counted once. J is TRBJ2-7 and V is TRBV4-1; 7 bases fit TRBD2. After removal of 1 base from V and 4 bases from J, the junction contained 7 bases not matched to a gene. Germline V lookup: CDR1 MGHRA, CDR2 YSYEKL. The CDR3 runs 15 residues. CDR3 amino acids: CASSQGLLATYEQYF. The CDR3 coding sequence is TGCGCCAGCAGCCAAGGGCTACTAGCGACATACGAGCAGTACTTC.

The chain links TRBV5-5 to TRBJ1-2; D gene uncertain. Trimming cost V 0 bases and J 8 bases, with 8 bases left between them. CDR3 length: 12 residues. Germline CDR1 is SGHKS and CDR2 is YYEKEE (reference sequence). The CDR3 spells CASSLGLAGYTF. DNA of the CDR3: TGTGCCAGCAGCTTGGGACTCGCGGGCTACACCTTC.

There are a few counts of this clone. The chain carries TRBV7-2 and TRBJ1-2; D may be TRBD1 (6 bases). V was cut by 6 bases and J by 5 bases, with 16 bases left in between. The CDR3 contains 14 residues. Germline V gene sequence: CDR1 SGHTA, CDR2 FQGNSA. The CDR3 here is CASRPARGTYGYTF. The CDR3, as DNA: TGTGCCAGCAGGCCGGCCAGGGGAACGTATGGCTACACCTTC.

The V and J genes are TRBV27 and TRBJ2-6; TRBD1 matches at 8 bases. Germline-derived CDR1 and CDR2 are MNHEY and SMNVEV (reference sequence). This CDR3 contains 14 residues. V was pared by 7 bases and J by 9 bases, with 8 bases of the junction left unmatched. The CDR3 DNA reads TGTGCCAGCACCCCAGGACAGGGCGTCAACGTCCTGACTTTC. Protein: CASTPGQGVNVLTF.

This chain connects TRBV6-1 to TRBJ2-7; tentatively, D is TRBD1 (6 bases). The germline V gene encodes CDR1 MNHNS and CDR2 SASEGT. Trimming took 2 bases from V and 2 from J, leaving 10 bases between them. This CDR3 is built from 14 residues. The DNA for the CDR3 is TGTGCCAGCAGTGAAACGGACAGTACCTACGAGCAGTACTTC. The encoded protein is CASSETDSTYEQYF.

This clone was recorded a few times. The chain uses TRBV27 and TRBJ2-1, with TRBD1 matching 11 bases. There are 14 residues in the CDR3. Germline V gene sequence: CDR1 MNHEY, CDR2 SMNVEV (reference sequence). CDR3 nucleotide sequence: TGTGCTGCTGAGGGGGACAGGGGGTTTTTTGAGCAGTTCTTC. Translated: CAAEGDRGFFEQFF.

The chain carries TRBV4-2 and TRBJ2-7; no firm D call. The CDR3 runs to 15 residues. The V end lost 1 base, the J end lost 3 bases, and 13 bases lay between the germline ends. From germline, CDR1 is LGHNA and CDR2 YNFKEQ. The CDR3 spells CASSQVLQSDYEQYF. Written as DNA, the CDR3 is TGTGCCAGCAGCCAAGTTTTGCAATCAGACTACGAGCAGTACTTC.

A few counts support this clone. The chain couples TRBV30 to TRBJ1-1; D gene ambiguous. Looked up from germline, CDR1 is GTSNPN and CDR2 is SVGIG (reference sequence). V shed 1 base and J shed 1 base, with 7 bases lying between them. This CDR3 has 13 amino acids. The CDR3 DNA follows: TGTGCCTGGAGTGGGGCAGAGAACACTGAAGCTTTCTTT. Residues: CAWSGAENTEAFF. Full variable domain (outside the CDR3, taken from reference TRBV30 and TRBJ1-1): SQTIHQWPATLVQPVGSPLSLECTVEGTSNPNLYWYRQAAGRGLQLLFYSVGIGQISSEVPQNLSASRPQDRQFILSSKKLLLSDSGFYLCAWSGAENTEAFFGQGTRLTVV.

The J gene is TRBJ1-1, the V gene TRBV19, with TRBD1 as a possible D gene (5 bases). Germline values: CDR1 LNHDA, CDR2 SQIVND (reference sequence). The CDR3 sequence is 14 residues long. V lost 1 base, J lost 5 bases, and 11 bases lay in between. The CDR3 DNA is TGTGCCAGTAGTATAGGAAGGGGAGGAACTGAAGCTTTCTTT. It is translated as CASSIGRGGTEAFF.